These 8 T cell receptor beta chains were sequenced from one sample in a study of CD8 T cells in ankylosing spondylitis (dated by TCRdb to about 2017). Summary of the overall study and its limitations: Blood from ankylosing spondylitis patients appeared to be characterized by a TCR beta motif composed of several highly homologous amino acid variants.

Library preparation employed 5' RACE. Sequencing was carried out with an Illumina HiSeq 2500. The public reads were run again by TCRdb, first through fastp at Q25 and then through MiXCR, and only productive beta chains were kept. Every entry covers one CDR3 protein and lists the most common genes and DNA from its rows. The sample profile shows a few hundred thousand distinct CDR3 sequences; more than 9.5% of them were found once. The ten largest make up over 6.5% of the sample. Their specific antigens are unknown. Sample: blood, either unsorted or a sorted T cell fraction (not recorded which). The receptors derive from a male donor with ankylosing spondylitis.

This clonotype was recorded a few times. J is TRBJ2-1 and V is TRBV7-8; 9 bases agree with TRBD1. With V trimmed by 3 bases and J by 9 bases, 6 bases remained unmatched. In germline, CDR1 is SGHVS, CDR2 FQNEAQ. The CDR3 has 14 amino acids. The CDR3 region is CASSFGQGRSEQFF. The CDR3 coding sequence is TGTGCCAGCAGCTTCGGACAGGGGAGGAGTGAGCAGTTCTTC.

In its sample, this clonotype was seen a few times. The gene calls are TRBV5-6 and TRBJ2-7; 9 bases map to TRBD2. Per the germline V gene, CDR1 is SGHDT and CDR2 is YYEEEE. J lost 2 bases, V lost 6 bases, and 9 bases had no gene match. This CDR3 has 15 amino acids. The CDR3 protein is CASTLGLASPYEQYV. As DNA, the CDR3 is TGTGCCAGCACCTTAGGACTAGCGTCCCCCTACGAGCAGTACGTC.

This clonotype was counted between two and nine times. Its ends do not fully match the called genes, so a read error is possible. The chain uses TRBV3-1 and TRBJ2-5; the D is unclear. The CDR3 is 12 amino acids. Per the germline V gene, CDR1 is LGHDT and CDR2 is YNNKEL (reference sequence). CDR3 in amino acids: CASSQDVTECNF. CDR3 nucleotide sequence: TGTGCCAGCAGCCAAGATGTGACCGAATGTAACTTC.

V gene TRBV24-1 combines with J gene TRBJ2-3, with D unclear. Germline CDR1 and CDR2: KGHDR and SFDVKD. Trimming removed 1 base from V and 3 bases from J, with 10 bases in between. The CDR3 is made up of 15 amino acids. CDR3 in DNA: TGTGCCACCAGTGATTTCAGTTCAGAGACAGATACGCAGTATTTT. It yields the protein CATSDFSSETDTQYF.

This clonotype turned up a few times. The V and J genes are TRBV6-4 and TRBJ2-3; no definite D call. Germline assignment: CDR1 MRHNA and CDR2 SNTAGT. Trimming left V 1 base short and J 3 bases short, with 2 bases between. The CDR3 spans 12 residues. CDR3: CASSDCTDTQYF. The DNA for the CDR3 is TGTGCCAGCAGTGACTGTACAGATACGCAGTATTTT.

This sequence joins TRBV18 and TRBJ2-7; 12 bases are shared with TRBD1. Trimming at V came to 6 bases and at J to 4 bases, leaving 4 bases not matched to a gene. The CDR3 runs to 14 residues. CDR1 KGHSH and CDR2 LQKENI come from the germline V gene. For the CDR3, the DNA is TGTGCCAGCTCTAAGGGACAGGGGGCATACGAGCAGTACGTC. Translating gives CASSKGQGAYEQYV.

This clonotype was detected only a few times. The chain is built from TRBV15 and TRBJ2-7; 8 bases are shared with TRBD1. The CDR3 has 13 residues. V lost 6 bases to trimming and J lost 4 bases; unmatched junction nucleotides: 5. Germline CDR1 is LNHNV and CDR2 is YYDKDF (reference sequence). The CDR3 is CATSTGGYYEQYF. CDR3 nucleotide sequence: TGTGCCACCAGTACAGGGGGTTATTACGAGCAGTACTTC.

This clonotype was detected a few times. This sequence joins TRBV2 and TRBJ2-3; D is ambiguous. Germline CDR1 and CDR2: SNHLY and FYNNEI. V was cut by 7 bases and J by 6 bases, with 11 bases left in between. The CDR3 runs to 12 residues. The CDR3 region has the DNA TGTGCCAGCACGGGTTTTGGCGATACGCAGTATTTT. The encoded protein is CASTGFGDTQYF. Full variable domain (outside the CDR3, taken from reference TRBV2 and TRBJ2-3): EPEVTQTPSHQVTQMGQEVILRCVPISNHLYFYWYRQILGQKVEFLVSFYNNEISEKSEIFDDQFSVERPDGSNFTLKIRSTKLEDSAMYFCASTGFGDTQYFGPGTRLTVL.